A single sample is the source of the 26 T cell receptor beta chains below, sequenced in a study of blood T cell repertoires in COVID-19. TCRdb's copy holds only in-frame clones and misses some; the assay was immunoSEQ multiplex PCR. Found here are around 210,000 clones, 60% to 85% of them singletons; the top ten hold around 6%. Material for sequencing was peripheral blood. The receptors were sampled from a woman between 70 and 85 years old with acute or convalescent COVID-19.

This chain uses TRBV7-6 with TRBJ2-7; D is perhaps TRBD1 (5 bases). Germline V lookup: CDR1 SGHVS, CDR2 FNYEAQ. Deletions cut 2 bases from V and 2 bases from J, with 10 bases between. This CDR3 is 14 amino acids long. The CDR3 is CASSLRPGTYEQYF. In nucleotides, the CDR3 is TGTGCCAGCAGCTTAAGGCCAGGGACCTACGAGCAGTACTTC.

The V call is TRBV19, the J call TRBJ1-5; possibly TRBD1 for D (6 bases). Trimming took off 3 bases at V and 1 base at J, with 13 bases between the two ends. Germline lookup yields CDR1 LNHDA and CDR2 SQIVND (reference sequence). The CDR3 contains 16 residues. CDR3 sequence reads: CASSIRAGASNQPQHF. CDR3 DNA sequence: TGTGCCAGTAGTATTAGGGCAGGGGCGAGCAATCAGCCCCAGCATTTT.

The genes are TRBV5-5 and TRBJ1-5; 11 bases are a match to TRBD1. V lost 4 bases to trimming and J lost 7 bases; unmatched junction nucleotides: 13. The CDR3 contains 17 residues. Germline V gene sequence: CDR1 SGHKS, CDR2 YYEKEE (reference sequence). CDR3 protein: CASSPSPGQGGLQPQHF. In DNA form, the CDR3 reads TGTGCCAGCAGCCCTAGCCCGGGACAGGGGGGTCTCCAGCCCCAGCATTTT.

This chain uses TRBV21-1 with TRBJ1-1; the table's D call of TRBD1 was not tested on the DNA. TRBV21-1 is recorded as a pseudogene. The CDR3 is 14 residues long. The CDR3 spells CASSKVGRPLRAFF. The CDR3 DNA follows: TGTGCCAGCAGCAAAGTGGGCAGGCCCCTTAGAGCTTTCTTT.

This chain connects TRBV6-1 to TRBJ2-1; 9 bases are a match to TRBD1. The CDR3 is 16 amino acids. V shed 0 bases, J shed 8 bases, and the junction held 8 bases outside the gene matches. Germline CDR1 MNHNS, CDR2 SASEGT. For the CDR3, the DNA is TGTGCCAGCAGTGAAGCGCGAGACAGGGGGAACTATGAGCAGTTCTTC. The encoded protein is CASSEARDRGNYEQFF.

The chain links TRBV9 to TRBJ2-5; 9 bases map to TRBD2. The trim removed 4 bases at V and 5 bases at J, leaving 12 bases unmatched. This CDR3 comprises 16 residues. Germline-derived CDR1 and CDR2 are SGDLS and YYNGEE. CDR3: CASSPRGSGSLETQYF. CDR3 DNA sequence: TGTGCCAGCAGCCCCCGGGGTAGCGGGAGCTTGGAGACCCAGTACTTC. The whole variable domain, remainder taken from reference TRBV9 and TRBJ2-5, is DSGVTQTPKHLITATGQRVTLRCSPRSGDLSVYWYQQSLDQGLQFLIQYYNGEERAKGNILERFSAQQFPDLHSELNLSSLELGDSALYFCASSPRGSGSLETQYFGPGTRLLVL.

The chain links TRBV3-1 (or the pseudogene TRBV3-2) to TRBJ2-5, with 7 positions matching TRBD1. Trimming removed 4 bases from V and 2 bases from J; junction bases left unmatched: 7. Germline CDR1 and CDR2: LGHDT and YNNKEL (reference sequence). CDR3 length equals 15 residues. The CDR3 DNA reads TGTGCCAGCAGCCGGAACAGGGGCAATCAAGAGACCCAGTACTTC. It yields the protein CASSRNRGNQETQYF.

The rearrangement uses TRBV5-4 and TRBJ2-5; D is perhaps TRBD2 (6 bases). In germline, CDR1 is SGHNT, CDR2 YYREEE (reference sequence). The CDR3 contains 15 residues. Trimming pared 4 bases from V and 1 base from J, leaving 14 bases between. CDR3 nucleotide sequence: TGTGCCAGCAGCGACCCGAGCGGGCTCCAAGAGACCCAGTACTTC. Its translation is CASSDPSGLQETQYF.

The rearrangement links TRBV30 to TRBJ1-1; possible D gene TRBD1, 5 bases. CDR3 size: 15 residues. Per germline, CDR1 GTSNPN and CDR2 SVGIG (reference sequence). The V and J ends lost 2 bases and 4 bases respectively, with 17 bases between them. The CDR3 DNA follows: TGTGCCTGGAGTTTCCCGGGAGGGGTGAGCACTGAAGCTTTCTTT. Translation gives CAWSFPGGVSTEAFF.

The rearrangement joins TRBV28 to TRBJ1-5; the match to TRBD1 covers 9 bases. V was pared by 4 bases and J by 3 bases, with 4 bases of the junction left unmatched. The CDR3 spans 15 residues. Germline lookup yields CDR1 MDHEN and CDR2 SYDVKM. CDR3 loop: CASSSGTGYNQPQHF. The CDR3 coding sequence is TGTGCCAGCAGTTCTGGGACAGGGTACAATCAGCCCCAGCATTTT.

This chain connects TRBV28 to TRBJ1-2; the D gene is possibly TRBD1 (6 bases). The CDR3 consists of 15 residues. In germline, CDR1 is MDHEN, CDR2 SYDVKM. Trimming pared 0 bases from V and 2 bases from J, leaving 10 bases between. CDR3: CASSLWGGPNYGYTF. The CDR3 bases are TGTGCCAGCAGTTTATGGGGGGGGCCCAACTATGGCTACACCTTC.

The chain uses TRBV5-1 and TRBJ1-2, with a tentative D call TRBD1 (6 bases). The CDR3 is made up of 14 amino acids. Trimming took 5 bases from V and 8 from J, leaving 19 bases between them. CDR1 is SGHRS, CDR2 YFSETQ, per germline. As DNA, the CDR3 is TGCGCCAGCAGAATGGCGTACAGGGTAAACGGCTACACCTTC. Encoded protein: CASRMAYRVNGYTF.

The chain carries TRBV27 and TRBJ2-2; 8 bases fit TRBD1. CDR1 is MNHEY, CDR2 SMNVEV, per germline (reference sequence). J was trimmed by 3 bases and V by 4 bases; bases with no gene match: 4. The CDR3 is 15 amino acids. The DNA of the CDR3 is TGTGCCAGCAGTTCCGGACAGGGCTACACCGGGGAGCTGTTTTTT. Amino acids: CASSSGQGYTGELFF.

This clone was seen only a few times. The gene calls are TRBV19 and TRBJ2-5, with a tentative D call TRBD1 (6 bases). CDR1 and CDR2 from the germline V gene are LNHDA and SQIVND (reference sequence). The CDR3 is made up of 14 amino acids. Trimming pared 5 bases from V and 4 bases from J, leaving 14 bases between. DNA of the CDR3: TGTGCCAGTAGTCCTCAATCCAGGGGAGAGACCCAGTACTTC. This encodes CASSPQSRGETQYF.

The CDR3, as DNA: TGTGCCAGCGACCGGGACTTTAACACCGGGGAGCTGTTTTTT. Translation: CASDRDFNTGELFF. V and J are TRBV9 and TRBJ2-2; a possible D gene is TRBD2 (6 bases). The V gene's germline CDR1 is SGDLS and CDR2 YYNGEE. Deletions cut 7 bases from V and 2 bases from J, with 12 bases between. The CDR3 is 14 residues long.

This chain links TRBV28 with TRBJ2-5; D is undetermined. Germline V gives CDR1 MDHEN, CDR2 SYDVKM. V lost 3 bases and J 4 bases, leaving 15 bases between the germline ends. The CDR3 has 15 residues. DNA of the CDR3: TGTGCCAGCAGTTTGTATGAAAAAGAGCGAGAGACCCAGTACTTC. This codes for CASSLYEKERETQYF.

This clone has at least ten counts. The chain employs TRBV28 and TRBJ2-5; 11 bases agree with TRBD2. Trimming cost V 3 bases and J 1 base; bases outside gene matches: 4. The CDR3 runs to 16 residues. Germline V lookup: CDR1 MDHEN, CDR2 SYDVKM. DNA of the CDR3: TGTGCCAGCAGTTTCACTAGCGGGAGCTTCCAAGAGACCCAGTACTTC. It codes for CASSFTSGSFQETQYF.

The V call is TRBV19, the J call TRBJ2-1, with D perhaps matching TRBD1 (5 bases). V lost 5 bases, J lost 2 bases, and 13 bases lay in between. The CDR3 is 15 amino acids. Germline CDR1 and CDR2: LNHDA and SQIVND (reference sequence). CDR3 sequence reads: CASSPRVSTYNEQFF. For the CDR3, the DNA is TGTGCCAGTAGTCCCAGGGTTAGCACCTACAATGAGCAGTTCTTC.

The V call is TRBV28, the J call TRBJ1-2; D is perhaps TRBD1 (5 bases). The V gene's germline CDR1 is MDHEN and CDR2 SYDVKM. Trimming took off 3 bases at V and 4 bases at J, with 9 bases between the two ends. This CDR3 spans 13 amino acids. CDR3 loop: CASSLKGFYGYTF. CDR3 nucleotides: TGTGCCAGCAGTTTGAAGGGGTTCTATGGCTACACCTTC.

V gene TRBV18 combines with J gene TRBJ2-1, with D tentatively TRBD1 (5 bases). Trimming shortened V by 2 bases and J by 7 bases, and 6 bases separated the two germline ends. This CDR3 has 12 residues. Germline CDR1 and CDR2: KGHSH and LQKENI. The chain's CDR3 is CASSPDSNEQFF. The CDR3 nucleotides read TGTGCCAGCTCACCAGACAGTAATGAGCAGTTCTTC.

The chain is built from TRBV28 and TRBJ2-2; 7 nucleotides align to TRBD2. Trimming at V came to 2 bases and at J to 7 bases, leaving 10 bases not matched to a gene. This CDR3 is built from 16 residues. Germline CDR1 reads MDHEN; CDR2 reads SYDVKM. The CDR3 loop is CASSLGASGIRGELFF. CDR3 DNA sequence: TGTGCCAGCAGTTTAGGGGCTAGCGGCATTCGCGGGGAGCTGTTTTTT.

V usage is TRBV11-1 and J usage is TRBJ2-1, with D tentatively TRBD2 (6 bases). From germline, CDR1 is SGHAT and CDR2 FQDESV (reference sequence). The CDR3 consists of 15 residues. The ends were cut back, 1 base at V and 2 bases at J, with 9 bases in the middle. CDR3 protein: CASSLGWRAYNEQFF. The CDR3 DNA reads TGTGCCAGCAGCTTAGGCTGGAGGGCCTACAATGAGCAGTTCTTC.

The rearrangement uses TRBV7-9 and TRBJ2-1; TRBD2 might be the D (5 bases). The V end lost 1 base, the J end lost 5 bases, and 12 bases lay between the germline ends. This CDR3 is 15 amino acids long. Germline CDR1 is SEHNR and CDR2 is FQNEAQ (reference sequence). The CDR3 sequence is CASSLDSASDNEQFF. Written as DNA, the CDR3 is TGTGCCAGCAGCTTAGATAGCGCTTCCGACAATGAGCAGTTCTTC.

The rearrangement uses TRBV18 and TRBJ2-3; D is perhaps TRBD2 (7 bases). This CDR3 has 15 residues. V lost 5 bases and J 2 bases, leaving 14 bases between the germline ends. Germline CDR1 reads KGHSH; CDR2 reads LQKENI. The CDR3 reads CASSDYRDYTDTQYF. Written as DNA, the CDR3 is TGTGCCAGCTCAGACTACAGGGACTACACAGATACGCAGTATTTT.

This sequence joins TRBV4-2 and TRBJ2-7; 7 bases agree with TRBD2. Germline assignment: CDR1 LGHNA and CDR2 YNFKEQ. Trimming at V came to 1 base and at J to 5 bases, leaving 8 bases not matched to a gene. This CDR3 has 15 amino acids. CDR3 coding DNA: TGTGCCAGCAGCCAAGTGGGGAGGGAAGGGGACGAGCAGTACTTC. This gives the protein CASSQVGREGDEQYF.

The CDR3 sequence is CASSPWPNSPLHF. The CDR3 region has the DNA TGTGCCAGCAGTCCCTGGCCGAATTCACCCCTCCACTTT. J is TRBJ1-6 and V is TRBV6-5; D ambiguous. V lost 5 bases and J 7 bases, leaving 9 bases between the germline ends. CDR3 length: 13 residues. The V gene's germline CDR1 is MNHEY and CDR2 SVGAGI.